The following is a T cell receptor (beta chain) sequence with its context. The data were obtained in a study of monozygotic twins with inflammatory bowel disease. TCRdb reworked the 5' RACE reads into one entry per CDR3 protein, no DNA. Recorded for this sample: some 330,000 distinct CDR3 sequences. The CDR3 runs 14 residues. The germline gives CDR1 LNHNV, CDR2 YYDKDF (reference sequence). This clonotype originated in a human donor with ulcerative colitis or Crohn's disease, or a healthy co-twin of an affected twin (not recorded which). The chain carries TRBV15 and TRBJ1-1; absent DNA, TCRdb's TRBD1 call cannot be checked. The sequencing sample was made of blood. The CDR3 loop is CATSSWGGNTEAFF.